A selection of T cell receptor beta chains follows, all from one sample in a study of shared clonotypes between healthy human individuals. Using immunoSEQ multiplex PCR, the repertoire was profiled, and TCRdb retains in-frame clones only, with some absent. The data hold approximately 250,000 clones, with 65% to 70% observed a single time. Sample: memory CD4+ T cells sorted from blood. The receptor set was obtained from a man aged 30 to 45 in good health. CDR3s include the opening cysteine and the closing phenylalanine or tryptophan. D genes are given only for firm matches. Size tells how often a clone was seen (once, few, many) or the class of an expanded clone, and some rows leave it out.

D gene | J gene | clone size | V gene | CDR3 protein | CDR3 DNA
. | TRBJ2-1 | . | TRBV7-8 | CASSLSPPPGPQFF | TGTGCCAGCAGCTTAAGTCCACCGCCGGGACCGCAGTTCTTC
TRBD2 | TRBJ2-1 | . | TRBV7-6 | CASSSSGSGDYEQFF | TGTGCCAGCAGTTCTAGCGGGAGTGGAGACTATGAGCAGTTCTTC
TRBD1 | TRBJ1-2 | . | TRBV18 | CASSLNPGQPYGYTF | TGTGCCAGCTCACTAAACCCGGGACAGCCATATGGCTACACCTTC
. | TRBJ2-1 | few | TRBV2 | CASEERSSYNEQFF | TGTGCCAGCGAAGAAAGGAGCTCCTACAATGAGCAGTTCTTC
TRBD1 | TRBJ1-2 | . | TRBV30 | CAWGTGGDGYTF | TGTGCCTGGGGGACAGGGGGAGATGGCTACACCTTC
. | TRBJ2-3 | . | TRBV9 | CASSVGLGMEAQYF | TGTGCCAGCAGCGTAGGATTGGGCATGGAGGCGCAGTATTTT
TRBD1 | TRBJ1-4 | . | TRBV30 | CAWLGQGREKLFF | TGTGCCTGGTTAGGACAGGGAAGGGAAAAACTGTTTTTT
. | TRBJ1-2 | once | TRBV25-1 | CASSDVANYGYTF | TGTGCCAGCAGTGATGTGGCTAACTATGGCTACACCTTC
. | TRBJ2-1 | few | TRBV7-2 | CASSLSQGPYNEQFF | TGTGCCAGCAGCTTAAGCCAGGGCCCATACAATGAGCAGTTCTTC
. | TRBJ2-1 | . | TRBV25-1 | CASGGRDEQFF | TGTGCCAGCGGGGGGCGCGATGAGCAGTTCTTC
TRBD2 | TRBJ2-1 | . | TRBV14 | CASSRGTSGRGSYNEQFF | TGTGCCAGCAGCCGCGGGACTAGCGGGAGGGGTTCCTACAATGAGCAGTTCTTC
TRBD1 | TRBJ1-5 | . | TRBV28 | CASGTGGGLVQPQHF | TGTGCCAGCGGGACAGGGGGGGGTTTGGTTCAGCCCCAGCATTTT
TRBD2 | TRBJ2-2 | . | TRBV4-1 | CASSQAAGLGPGELFF | TGCGCCAGCAGCCAAGCGGCGGGACTAGGGCCCGGGGAGCTGTTTTTT
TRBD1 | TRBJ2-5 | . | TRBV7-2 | CASSFETGGETQYF | TGTGCCAGCAGCTTCGAGACAGGGGGGGAGACCCAGTACTTC
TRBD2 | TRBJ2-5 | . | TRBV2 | CASRIAGGLQETQYF | TGTGCCAGCAGGATCGCGGGAGGCCTCCAAGAGACCCAGTACTTC
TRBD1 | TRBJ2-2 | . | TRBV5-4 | CASSKQGANTGELFF | TGTGCCAGCAGCAAACAGGGGGCGAACACCGGGGAGCTGTTTTTT
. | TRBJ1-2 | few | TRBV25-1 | CASTRSGGANYGYTF | TGTGCCAGCACCCGAAGTGGCGGTGCGAACTATGGCTACACCTTC
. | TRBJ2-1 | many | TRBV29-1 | CSVVGGRQVNEQFF | TGCAGCGTTGTCGGCGGGAGACAGGTGAATGAGCAGTTCTTC
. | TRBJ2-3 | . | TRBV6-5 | CASSYGGGNTDTQYF | TGTGCCAGCAGTTATGGAGGAGGCAATACAGATACGCAGTATTTT
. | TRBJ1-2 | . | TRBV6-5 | CASSFRGGGNYGYTF | TGTGCCAGCAGTTTTAGAGGGGGAGGGAACTATGGCTACACCTTC
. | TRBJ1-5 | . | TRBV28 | CASSPHSGDGNQPQHF | TGTGCCAGCAGTCCTCATTCCGGGGACGGCAATCAGCCCCAGCATTTT
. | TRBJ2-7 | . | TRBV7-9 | CASSSGPPGQQYF | TGTGCCAGCAGCTCGGGTCCCCCCGGACAGCAGTACTTC